This TCR beta chain originates from a study of early T cells in non-severe SARS-CoV-2 infection. Study background: Unsorted whole-blood RNA was sequenced in bulk, leaving chains unpaired.

Unique molecular identifiers were attached to individual cDNA molecules. A single record per CDR3 protein comes from TCRdb applying MiXCR to the 5' RACE reads. Of some 81,000 distinct CDR3 sequences detected, roughly a sixth appear once; the ten largest clones hold approximately 2.9%. This CDR3 spans 14 amino acids. V lost 5 bases and J 5 bases, leaving 13 bases between the germline ends. Per germline, CDR1 MGHDK and CDR2 SYGVNS. The sequencing sample was made of whole blood. The receptor comes from an adult who was a healthcare worker with PCR-confirmed SARS-CoV-2 infection or an uninfected control (not recorded which). The rearrangement links TRBV25-1 to TRBJ2-4, with D perhaps matching TRBD1 or TRBD2 (5 bases each). CDR3 protein: CASSPFRDENIQYF. In nucleotides, the CDR3 is TGTGCCAGCAGTCCCTTTAGGGACGAAAACATTCAGTACTTC.